These 17 T cell receptor beta chains were sequenced from one sample in a study of identical twins. Via MiXCR, TCRdb re-called the 5' RACE reads, giving one row per CDR3 protein. Of around 530,000 distinct CDR3 sequences listed, 13% to 15% were seen once; the top ten hold roughly 0.46%. Another study also made use of these data, one on yellow fever vaccine responses in identical twins.

The sequenced material came from CD4+ T cells sorted from blood. The receptors come from a woman younger than 30 in good health.

This chain joins TRBV21-1 and TRBJ2-2; no DNA check was done on the table's D call, TRBD1. TRBV21-1 is deemed a pseudogene. The length of the CDR3 is 18 residues. The CDR3 nucleotides are TGTGCCAGCAGCAAAGAAGGGACAGCCGAAAAGAACACCGGGGAGCTGTTTTTT. Protein: CASSKEGTAEKNTGELFF.

This clonotype came up a few times. The chain combines TRBV6-1 with TRBJ2-1; weak D call: TRBD2 (6 bases). The V end was cut by 2 bases, the J end by 8 bases, with 19 bases between. The length of the CDR3 is 16 residues. Germline V gene data show CDR1 as MNHNS and CDR2 as SASEGT. CDR3 residues: CASSEPGGRSQDEQFF. CDR3 nucleotide sequence: TGTGCCAGCAGTGAACCGGGTGGGAGGTCTCAGGATGAGCAGTTCTTC.

In its sample, this clonotype was seen a few times. The CDR3 is CASSSTDYSSYNEQFF. The CDR3 coding sequence is TGTGCCAGCAGTTCTACCGACTACAGCTCCTACAATGAGCAGTTCTTC. This chain joins TRBV28 and TRBJ2-1; D might be TRBD2 (5 bases). The V gene's germline CDR1 is MDHEN and CDR2 SYDVKM. This CDR3 comprises 16 residues. Trimming cost V 4 bases and J 0 bases, with 13 bases left between them.

This clonotype was seen a handful of times. The rearrangement uses TRBV4-1 and TRBJ2-1, with D hard to call. The V end lost 2 bases, the J end lost 4 bases, and 12 bases lay between the germline ends. Per the germline V gene, CDR1 is MGHRA and CDR2 is YSYEKL. The CDR3 totals 15 residues. Written as DNA, the CDR3 is TGCGCCAGCAGCCAAAGTGAAGGGTTATACAATGAGCAGTTCTTC. It translates to CASSQSEGLYNEQFF.

J is TRBJ1-1 and V is TRBV7-9; D ambiguous. CDR3 length: 9 residues. Trimming left V 5 bases short and J 7 bases short, with 2 bases between. Germline V gene sequence: CDR1 SEHNR, CDR2 FQNEAQ (reference sequence). CDR3 amino acids: CASSHEAFF. The CDR3 bases are TGTGCCAGCAGCCATGAAGCTTTCTTT.

CDR3 DNA sequence: TGTGCCAGCAGCTCGCCCCGGGACTCATACCAAGAGACCCAGTACTTC. It yields the protein CASSSPRDSYQETQYF. The rearrangement joins TRBV7-9 to TRBJ2-5, with D possibly TRBD2 on 6 matching bases. Trimming removed 4 bases from V and 0 bases from J, with 15 bases in between. There are 16 residues in the CDR3. The germline V gene encodes CDR1 SEHNR and CDR2 FQNEAQ (reference sequence).

The rearrangement joins TRBV12-3 or TRBV12-4 to TRBJ1-5; possibly TRBD1 for D (5 bases). The CDR3 has 15 amino acids. Trimming cost V 7 bases and J 2 bases, with 15 bases left between them. CDR3 nucleotides: TGTGCCAGCAAAGTAGGGGTTGCGGGCAATCAGCCCCAGCATTTT. Residues: CASKVGVAGNQPQHF.

This clonotype was observed a few times. CDR3 amino acids: CSARDSSGVAGDNEQFF. CDR3 DNA sequence: TGCAGTGCTAGAGATTCCTCGGGGGTCGCGGGCGACAATGAGCAGTTCTTC. The chain couples TRBV20-1 to TRBJ2-1; tentatively, D is TRBD2 (6 bases). CDR1 and CDR2 from the germline V gene are DFQATT and SNEGSKA (reference sequence). This CDR3 has 17 residues. The V end was cut by 0 bases, the J end by 5 bases, with 20 bases between.

This chain connects TRBV7-8 to TRBJ2-1, with D possibly TRBD2 on 6 matching bases. V was clipped by 1 base and J by 1 base, with 17 bases between them. Germline V gene lookup returns CDR1 SGHVS and CDR2 FQNEAQ. The CDR3 is 18 amino acids. The chain's CDR3 is CASSLGAVGGSSYNEQFF. DNA of the CDR3: TGTGCCAGCAGCTTAGGAGCCGTGGGGGGATCATCCTACAATGAGCAGTTCTTC.

The chain couples TRBV7-8 to TRBJ2-1, with TRBD2 matching 13 bases. This CDR3 contains 18 residues. In germline, CDR1 is SGHVS, CDR2 FQNEAQ. V was clipped by 5 bases and J by 0 bases; unmatched bases: 7. DNA of the CDR3: TGTGCCAGCAGCCCGAGGACTAGCGGGAGTCCCTCCTACAATGAGCAGTTCTTC. Its translation: CASSPRTSGSPSYNEQFF.

This clonotype was detected a few times. This chain connects TRBV12-3 or TRBV12-4 to TRBJ1-1; no clear D. Deletions cut 10 bases from V and 0 bases from J, with 9 bases between. The CDR3 has 12 residues. CDR3 sequence reads: CATRLLNTEAFF. CDR3 bases: TGTGCCACCCGACTTTTGAACACTGAAGCTTTCTTT.

The V call is TRBV24-1, the J call TRBJ2-1; 8 bases are a match to TRBD1. The junction had 8 bases not matched to a gene; V was cut back by 7 bases and J by 7 bases. The CDR3 spans 14 residues. From germline, CDR1 is KGHDR and CDR2 SFDVKD. The CDR3 here is CATSGQGRVNEQFF. The CDR3, as DNA: TGTGCCACCAGCGGACAGGGACGGGTGAATGAGCAGTTCTTC.

This clonotype has only one observation. This rearrangement joins TRBV14 to TRBJ2-7; TRBD2 is a possible D gene (6 bases). Germline V lookup: CDR1 SGHDN, CDR2 FVKESK. The germline V and J ends were trimmed by 5 bases and 2 bases, with 13 bases remaining between them. The CDR3 has 14 amino acids. The DNA for the CDR3 is TGTGCCAGCAGCTCGCGGGGCGCCCCCTACGAGCAGTACTTC. Residues: CASSSRGAPYEQYF.

The chain employs TRBV29-1 and TRBJ2-1; no clear D gene. The CDR3 covers 13 residues. The V and J ends lost 3 bases and 7 bases respectively, with 13 bases between them. CDR1 and CDR2 from the germline V gene are SQVTM and ANQGSEA. As DNA, the CDR3 is TGCAGCGTTGATGGCTTGGGCATAAATGAGCAGTTCTTC. It translates to CSVDGLGINEQFF.

V usage is TRBV5-5 and J usage is TRBJ1-6; D is ambiguous. Germline V gives CDR1 SGHKS, CDR2 YYEKEE (reference sequence). This CDR3 region has 15 residues. With 1 base removed from V and 4 bases from J, the gap between germline ends came to 9 bases. CDR3 in DNA: TGTGCCAGCAGCTTGAGGGTACTATATAATTCACCCCTCCACTTT. Translated, it gives CASSLRVLYNSPLHF.

This chain connects TRBV7-2 to TRBJ2-5; 12 positions match TRBD2. The V and J ends lost 2 bases and 5 bases, in that order; junction bases with no gene match: 9. Germline assignment: CDR1 SGHTA and CDR2 FQGNSA. The CDR3 runs 17 residues. CDR3 in amino acids: CASSLRASGRAVETQYF. CDR3 nucleotides: TGTGCCAGCAGCTTAAGGGCTAGCGGGAGGGCCGTCGAGACCCAGTACTTC.

This clonotype appeared many times. The chain employs TRBV4-1 and TRBJ2-1; TRBD1 aligns across 9 bases. Germline V gene lookup returns CDR1 MGHRA and CDR2 YSYEKL. This CDR3 region has 15 residues. The ends lost 2 bases at V and 4 bases at J; junction bases unmatched: 3. In DNA form, the CDR3 reads TGCGCCAGCAGCCAATCCGGGACAGGGTACAATGAGCAGTTCTTC. This sequence encodes CASSQSGTGYNEQFF.